These T cell receptor beta chains were read from a single sample in a study of blood T cell repertoires in COVID-19. This table comes from immunoSEQ multiplex PCR, and its TCRdb copy is limited to in-frame clones, with some not included. In the table there are about 220,000 clones, 84% of which are singletons. The sequenced sample was peripheral blood. The source of these receptors is a woman in her sixties with acute or convalescent COVID-19. The CDR3 runs from the conserved cysteine through the conserved F or W. A D gene is named only where the DNA matches it firmly. Clone size is stated in some rows and not others, as once, few, many or a class when expanded.

V: TRBV19
length: 14
D: NA
size: NA
J: TRBJ1-2
DNA: TGTGCCAGTACGCGGGGAACCACTAACTATGGCTACACCTTC
CDR3: CASTRGTTNYGYTF

V: TRBV10-3
length: 13
D: NA
size: NA
J: TRBJ1-4
DNA: TGTGCCATCAGTGAAGGGGCCAGTGAAAAACTGTTTTTT
CDR3: CAISEGASEKLFF

V: TRBV19
length: 15
D: TRBD1
size: NA
J: TRBJ1-1
DNA: TGTGCCAGTAGTAACTCCGGGACAGGGAACACTGAAGCTTTCTTT
CDR3: CASSNSGTGNTEAFF

V: TRBV6-2/TRBV6-3
length: 15
D: NA
size: NA
J: TRBJ1-5
DNA: TGTGCCAGCAGTTACCTTGACAGTAAGACTCAGCCCCAGCATTTT
CDR3: CASSYLDSKTQPQHF

V: TRBV7-2
length: 14
D: TRBD1
size: once
J: TRBJ1-3
DNA: TGTGCCAGCAGCGTATGGACAGGGGGAAACACCATATATTTT
CDR3: CASSVWTGGNTIYF

V: TRBV4-2
length: 14
D: TRBD1
size: NA
J: TRBJ2-3
DNA: TGTGCCAGCAGCGAACAGGGGGGCACAGATACGCAGTATTTT
CDR3: CASSEQGGTDTQYF

V: TRBV9
length: 16
D: TRBD1
size: once
J: TRBJ2-5
DNA: TGTGCCAGCAGCGAGCGGGACAGGGGAAACCAAGAGACCCAGTACTTC
CDR3: CASSERDRGNQETQYF

V: TRBV5-1
length: 15
D: NA
size: NA
J: TRBJ2-5
DNA: TGCGCCAGCGGCTGGGGGACAACCCGACAAGAGACCCAGTACTTC
CDR3: CASGWGTTRQETQYF

V: TRBV7-9
length: 14
D: NA
size: NA
J: TRBJ1-4
DNA: TGTGCCAGCAGCTCTCAGGGGAGGGGTGAAAAACTGTTTTTT
CDR3: CASSSQGRGEKLFF

V: TRBV9
length: 16
D: TRBD2
size: NA
J: TRBJ2-1
DNA: TGTGCCAGCAGCGTAGGCAGCGGGGGGTTCTACAATGAGCAGTTCTTC
CDR3: CASSVGSGGFYNEQFF

V: TRBV5-4
length: 14
D: NA
size: few
J: TRBJ2-2
DNA: TGTGCCAGCAGTAGGAGAGAGGGCCCCGGGGAGCTGTTTTTT
CDR3: CASSRREGPGELFF

V: TRBV4-2
length: 15
D: NA
size: NA
J: TRBJ1-5
DNA: TGTGCCAGCAGCCATATTGACCAGGGGAATCAGCCCCAGCATTTT
CDR3: CASSHIDQGNQPQHF

V: TRBV6-6
length: 14
D: NA
size: NA
J: TRBJ2-2
DNA: TGTGCCACCACGATGGGGGGGAACACCGGGGAGCTGTTTTTT
CDR3: CATTMGGNTGELFF

V: TRBV28
length: 15
D: NA
size: NA
J: TRBJ1-1
DNA: TGTGCCAGCAGTTTGTATGGGGGGACTAACACTGAAGCTTTCTTT
CDR3: CASSLYGGTNTEAFF

V: TRBV11-1
length: 14
D: TRBD1
size: NA
J: TRBJ1-6
DNA: TGTGCCAGCAGCTTAAGGGACAGGAATTCACCCCTCCACTTT
CDR3: CASSLRDRNSPLHF

V: TRBV7-9
length: 16
D: TRBD1
size: NA
J: TRBJ1-1
DNA: TGTGCCAGCAGCTTCCTACGACAGGGTGGGTATACTGAAGCTTTCTTT
CDR3: CASSFLRQGGYTEAFF

V: TRBV7-8
length: 14
D: TRBD1
size: NA
J: TRBJ1-1
DNA: TGTGCCAGCAGCTTTTCAGGGGGCGGCACTGAAGCTTTCTTT
CDR3: CASSFSGGGTEAFF

V: TRBV7-8
length: 14
D: NA
size: NA
J: TRBJ1-2
DNA: TGTGCCAGCAGCTTCCCCTGGTCAGGGAATGGCTACACCTTC
CDR3: CASSFPWSGNGYTF

V: TRBV15
length: 14
D: NA
size: NA
J: TRBJ1-1
DNA: TGTGCCACCAGCAGAGCCGGGACATTTGATGAAGCTTTCTTT
CDR3: CATSRAGTFDEAFF

V: TRBV10-3
length: 11
D: TRBD2
size: few
J: TRBJ2-7
DNA: TGTGCCACAAAGCGGGAGTACGAGCAGTACTTC
CDR3: CATKREYEQYF

V: TRBV29-1
length: 14
D: NA
size: NA
J: TRBJ1-1
DNA: TGCAGCGTTGGGTGGTCGGGAGGGGGCACTGAAGCTTTCTTT
CDR3: CSVGWSGGGTEAFF